One and the same sample provided the 9 T cell receptor beta chains below, sequenced in a study of human T cells and chemical hapten exposure. Time point described: patch test 1, 2 weeks after DPC sensitization. Treatment noted: therapeutic diphenylcyclopropenone sensitization with weekly scalp DPC. Each CDR3 protein is one row after TCRdb ran MiXCR on the RACE reads. The sample lists 100,000 to 150,000 distinct CDR3 sequences; around 15% were seen once. The material was whole blood, obtained in connection with sensitization to the hapten diphenylcyclopropenone (DPC). These receptors all stem from a man aged 18 to 30 with alopecia areata. Some clones in this sample may be carry-over from other donors' samples.

This clonotype was seen repeatedly, ten times or more. This chain joins TRBV10-3 and TRBJ1-6, with a tentative D call TRBD1 (5 bases). V was trimmed by 3 bases and J by 5 bases, leaving 14 bases between them. CDR1 and CDR2 from the germline V gene are ENHRY and SYGVKD. This CDR3 has 16 residues. CDR3 amino acids: CAISDLPGLDNSPLHF. The CDR3 nucleotides read TGTGCCATCAGTGACCTACCAGGGTTGGATAATTCACCCCTCCACTTT.

The sample holds a few counts of this clonotype. The V call is TRBV29-1, the J call TRBJ2-2, with D possibly TRBD1 on 5 matching bases. V lost 2 bases, J lost 0 bases, and 7 bases lay in between. The CDR3 has 14 amino acids. The germline V gene has CDR1 SQVTM and CDR2 ANQGSEA. CDR3 in amino acids: CSVEKGANTGELFF. CDR3 sequence (DNA): TGCAGCGTTGAAAAAGGGGCGAACACCGGGGAGCTGTTTTTT.

V gene TRBV5-1 combines with J gene TRBJ1-3; TRBD1 is a possible D gene (6 bases). CDR3 size: 15 residues. The germline CDR1 and CDR2 sequences are SGHRS and YFSETQ. The ends were cut back, 4 bases at V and 2 bases at J, with 13 bases in the middle. The CDR3 DNA is TGCGCCAGCAGCCAAGGACAGCTAACTGGAAACACCATATATTTT. Protein sequence: CASSQGQLTGNTIYF.

The gene calls are TRBV5-1 and TRBJ2-3; 7 nucleotides line up with TRBD2. Germline V CDR1 and CDR2: SGHRS, YFSETQ. The CDR3 runs 11 residues. The trim removed 4 bases at V and 9 bases at J, leaving 2 bases unmatched. The CDR3 spells CASSGLGTQYF. Written as DNA, the CDR3 is TGCGCCAGCAGCGGACTAGGGACGCAGTATTTT.

This clonotype was detected a few times. V gene TRBV20-1 combines with J gene TRBJ2-7; a weak D match, TRBD2 (6 bases). The germline gives CDR1 DFQATT, CDR2 SNEGSKA (reference sequence). The length of the CDR3 is 11 residues. V was pared by 6 bases and J by 4 bases, with 10 bases between. The CDR3 DNA follows: TGCAGTGCCAAGGAGGGGTACGAGCAGTACTTC. This gives the protein CSAKEGYEQYF.

There are many counts of this clonotype. The rearrangement joins TRBV29-1 to TRBJ2-2; TRBD1 aligns across 10 bases. The ends lost 0 bases at V and 5 bases at J; junction bases unmatched: 3. CDR3 length equals 15 residues. Germline lookup yields CDR1 SQVTM and CDR2 ANQGSEA. CDR3 sequence: CSVEDWTGGTGELFF. The CDR3 nucleotides are TGCAGCGTTGAAGATTGGACAGGGGGTACCGGGGAGCTGTTTTTT.

This clonotype has just a few counts. The CDR3 loop is CASSLETWDRGRGEQFF. Written as DNA, the CDR3 is TGTGCCAGCAGTTTAGAAACTTGGGACAGGGGTAGGGGTGAGCAGTTCTTC. The chain has TRBV28 and TRBJ2-1, with 10 bases lining up with TRBD1. V shed 2 bases, J shed 9 bases, and the junction held 13 bases outside the gene matches. Per the germline V gene, CDR1 is MDHEN and CDR2 is SYDVKM. The CDR3 is 17 residues long.

The genes are TRBV20-1 and TRBJ1-5, with a weak D call TRBD1 (5 bases). Germline lookup yields CDR1 DFQATT and CDR2 SNEGSKA (reference sequence). This CDR3 has 12 amino acids. With 6 bases removed from V and 4 bases from J, the gap between germline ends came to 10 bases. The CDR3 protein is CSAKEGNQPQHF. Here the CDR3 DNA reads TGCAGTGCCAAAGAGGGGAATCAGCCCCAGCATTTT.

The J gene is TRBJ2-2, the V gene TRBV6-2 or TRBV6-3, with 8 bases fitting TRBD1. Germline-derived CDR1 and CDR2 are MNHEY and SVGEGT. The CDR3 runs 15 residues. Trimming at V came to 7 bases and at J to 4 bases, leaving 8 bases not matched to a gene. The CDR3 DNA is TGTGCCAGCATTCACCGGGACAGGAGCACCGGGGAGCTGTTTTTT. Translating gives CASIHRDRSTGELFF.